Listed here is a single TCR beta chain. Sequence at one end of the junction differs from germline and may be a read error. These data come from a study of blood T cell repertoires in COVID-19. Turning to the study itself: The United States, Italy and Spain provided the acute and convalescent COVID-19 samples. The cDNA or gDNA used as material had been derived from T cells, B-cell-depleted T cells, or PBMCs.

The CDR3 is 11 residues long. CDR1 and CDR2 (germline): MNHEY, SVGAGI. Per the study methods: From reference gene primer amplification, estimates of nucleated cell counts were derived. Some clones are missing from TCRdb's copy, which holds only in-frame ones; the method was immunoSEQ multiplex PCR. V, J and clone size were drawn from that table, and D and trimming were deduced from the DNA. The sample includes 450,000 to 500,000 clones, 80% to 90% seen only once; the top ten take approximately 2.9%. This clonotype was obtained from a human donor in a cohort sampled during active COVID-19. This chain joins TRBV6-5 and TRBJ1-2; D remains ambiguous. Sequencing input: peripheral blood. The CDR3 is CASSPEASISF. In nucleotides, the CDR3 is TGTGCCAGCAGTCCGGAGGCCAGCATTTCTTTC.